Listed below are T cell receptor beta chains from one sample, sequenced in a study of blood T cell repertoires in COVID-19. Some clones are missing from TCRdb's copy, which holds only in-frame ones; the method was immunoSEQ multiplex PCR. The table lists some 120,000 clones, approximately 81% of them singletons. Sequenced sample: peripheral blood. The receptors were gathered from a woman aged 50 to 60 with acute or convalescent COVID-19. Both conserved end residues are part of each CDR3. A D gene is named only where the DNA matches it firmly. Some rows have no size entry. The others give once, few or many, or a class for an expanded clone.

clone_size,v_call,d_call,j_call,cdr3_nt,cdr3_aa
.,TRBV12-3/TRBV12-4,.,TRBJ1-2,TGTGCCAGCAGTTTTTCAACTGAAGGCTACACCTTC,CASSFSTEGYTF
.,TRBV11-2,.,TRBJ1-2,TGTGCCAGCAGCCCAGGGCCGAGAGGCTACACCTTC,CASSPGPRGYTF
.,TRBV5-6,TRBD1,TRBJ2-1,TGTGCCAGCAGCTTGGGGGGACAGGGGGCCACCCCAATGAGGCAGTTCTTC,CASSLGGQGATPMRQFF
once,TRBV3-1/TRBV3-2,.,TRBJ1-1,TGTGCCAGCAGCCAGTTAACAGTGAACACTGAAGCTTTCTTT,CASSQLTVNTEAFF
.,TRBV2,.,TRBJ1-2,TGTGCCAGCAGTGAAGGCGGAGGCTACACCTTC,CASSEGGGYTF
.,TRBV7-6,.,TRBJ2-3,TGTGCCAGCAGCTTAGAGATTGGAGGGTCAGATACGCAGTATTTT,CASSLEIGGSDTQYF
.,TRBV19,TRBD2,TRBJ2-1,TGTGCCAGTAAAGGGACTAGCGGCGACAATGAGCAGTTCTTC,CASKGTSGDNEQFF
.,TRBV5-1,.,TRBJ1-2,TGCGCCAGCAGCTTGGTCTCGGGGGTTATTTCCTACACCTTC,CASSLVSGVISYTF
.,TRBV12-3/TRBV12-4,.,TRBJ2-3,TGTGCCAGCAGTATTGTAGTAGATACGCAGTATTTT,CASSIVVDTQYF
.,TRBV27,.,TRBJ2-7,TGTGCCAGCAGTTTATTTCCGGGAGATCTGTACGAGCAGTACTTC,CASSLFPGDLYEQYF
.,TRBV6-5,TRBD2,TRBJ2-5,TGTGCCAGCCTCGGACTAGCGGGATCGGAGACCCAGTACTTC,CASLGLAGSETQYF
.,TRBV30,TRBD2,TRBJ2-7,TGTGCCTGGAGTGCAGGAAGTAGCGGGAACTACGAGCAGTACTTC,CAWSAGSSGNYEQYF
.,TRBV6-5,.,TRBJ1-1,TGTGCCAGCAGTTGGTCAGAGAACACTGAAGCTTTCTTT,CASSWSENTEAFF
.,TRBV19,TRBD1,TRBJ1-1,TGTGCCAGTAGAAGACAGGGGCGAACTGAAGCTTTCTTT,CASRRQGRTEAFF
.,TRBV7-2,TRBD1,TRBJ1-4,TGTGCCAGCAGCTCAAGGACAGGGGCAACTAATGAAAAACTGTTTTTT,CASSSRTGATNEKLFF
.,TRBV27,.,TRBJ2-2,TGTGCCAGCAGTCGATCGGAGCAGACCACCGGGGAGCTGTTTTTT,CASSRSEQTTGELFF
few,TRBV30,.,TRBJ1-2,TGTGCCTGGAGTGTACGAGTCGGAACAGATTTTTCCTATGGCTACACCTTC,CAWSVRVGTDFSYGYTF
once,TRBV11-3,TRBD2,TRBJ2-5,TGTGCCAGCAGCTTAGATCGGGTACGACTAGCGGGGGCTCGAGGGGAGACCCAGTACTTC,CASSLDRVRLAGARGETQYF
.,TRBV2,TRBD1,TRBJ1-1,TGTGCCAGCAGCTTGGGACAGGAGAACACTGAAGCTTTCTTT,CASSLGQENTEAFF
few,TRBV5-1,.,TRBJ2-7,TGCGCCAGCAGCTCGACAGGTTTAGGTTACGAGCAGTACTTC,CASSSTGLGYEQYF
.,TRBV19,TRBD1,TRBJ1-1,TGTGCCAGTAGTGGGGGGTCTAGGGGGCCCATGAACACTGAAGCTTTCTTT,CASSGGSRGPMNTEAFF
.,TRBV7-2,.,TRBJ2-2,TGTGCCAGCAGTCAAAGCCAGGGCGGGGAGCTGTTTTTT,CASSQSQGGELFF
.,TRBV27,TRBD1,TRBJ1-1,TGTGCCAGCAGGGGACAGGGTGGCACTGAAGCTTTCTTT,CASRGQGGTEAFF